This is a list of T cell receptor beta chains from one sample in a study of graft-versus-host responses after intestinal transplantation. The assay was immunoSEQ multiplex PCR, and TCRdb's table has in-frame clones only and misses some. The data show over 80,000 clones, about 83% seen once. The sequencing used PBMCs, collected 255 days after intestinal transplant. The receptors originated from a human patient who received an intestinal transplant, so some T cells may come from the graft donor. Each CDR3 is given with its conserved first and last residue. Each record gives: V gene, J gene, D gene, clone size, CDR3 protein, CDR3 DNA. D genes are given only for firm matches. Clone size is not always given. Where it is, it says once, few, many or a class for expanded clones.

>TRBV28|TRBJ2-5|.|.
CASSSNKRVQETQYF
TGTGCCAGCAGTTCTAACAAGAGGGTCCAAGAGACCCAGTACTTC
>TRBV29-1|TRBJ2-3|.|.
CSAPRGSTDTQYF
TGCAGCGCCCCCCGGGGAAGCACAGATACGCAGTATTTT
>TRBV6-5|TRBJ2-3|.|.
CASSYGQTPDTQYF
TGTGCCAGCAGTTACGGACAGACCCCAGATACGCAGTATTTT
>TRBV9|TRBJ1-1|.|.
CASSVVEGNTEAFF
TGTGCCAGCAGCGTAGTTGAGGGTAACACTGAAGCTTTCTTT
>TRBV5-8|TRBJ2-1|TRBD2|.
CASSLATGLAGANEQFF
TGTGCCAGCAGCTTGGCGACCGGACTAGCGGGCGCCAATGAGCAGTTCTTC
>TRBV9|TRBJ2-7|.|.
CASSRDSSYEQYF
TGTGCCAGCAGCAGGGATTCGTCCTACGAGCAGTACTTC
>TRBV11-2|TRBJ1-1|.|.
CASSLFFGDTEAFF
TGTGCCAGCAGCTTATTTTTCGGGGACACTGAAGCTTTCTTT
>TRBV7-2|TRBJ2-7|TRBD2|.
CASTSPSGGYEQYF
TGTGCCAGCACCTCGCCTAGCGGGGGCTACGAGCAGTACTTC
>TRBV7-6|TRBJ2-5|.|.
CASSTGDVETQYF
TGTGCCAGCAGCACGGGGGACGTAGAGACCCAGTACTTC
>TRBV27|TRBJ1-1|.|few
CASFGREAFF
TGTGCCAGCTTCGGGCGGGAAGCTTTCTTT
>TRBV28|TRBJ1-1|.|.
CASSLGWGQMHTEAFF
TGTGCCAGCAGTTTAGGGTGGGGGCAAATGCACACTGAAGCTTTCTTT
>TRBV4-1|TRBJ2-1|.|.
CASSQGQTIEQFF
TGTGCCAGCAGCCAGGGGCAGACTATTGAGCAGTTCTTC
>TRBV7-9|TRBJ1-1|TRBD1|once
CASSRQGVNTEAFF
TGTGCCAGCAGCCGACAGGGGGTGAACACTGAAGCTTTCTTT
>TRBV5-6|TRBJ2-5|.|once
CASSLAGGQETQYF
TGTGCCAGCAGCTTGGCAGGGGGGCAAGAGACCCAGTACTTC
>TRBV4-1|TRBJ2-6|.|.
CASSPPFWAIRYSGANVLTF
TGCGCCAGCAGCCCACCCTTTTGGGCGATCCGATACTCTGGGGCCAACGTCCTGACTTTC
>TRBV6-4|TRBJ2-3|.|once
CASSDSSAPGGQYF
TGTGCCAGCAGTGACTCGTCAGCCCCCGGTGGGCAGTATTTT
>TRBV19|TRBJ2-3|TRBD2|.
CASSISRSGTSGRTDTQYF
TGTGCCAGTAGTATAAGTAGGTCCGGGACTAGCGGGAGGACAGATACGCAGTATTTT